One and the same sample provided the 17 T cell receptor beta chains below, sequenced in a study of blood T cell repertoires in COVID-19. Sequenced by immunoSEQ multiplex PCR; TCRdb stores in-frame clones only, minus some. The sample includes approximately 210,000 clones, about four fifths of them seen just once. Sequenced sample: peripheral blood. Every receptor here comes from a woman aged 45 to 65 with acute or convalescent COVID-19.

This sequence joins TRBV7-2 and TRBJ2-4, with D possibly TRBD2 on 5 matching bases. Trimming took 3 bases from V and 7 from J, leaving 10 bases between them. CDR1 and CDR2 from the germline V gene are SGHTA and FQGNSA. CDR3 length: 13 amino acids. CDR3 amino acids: CASSLGGENIQYF. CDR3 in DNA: TGTGCCAGCAGCTTGGGTGGGGAGAACATTCAGTACTTC.

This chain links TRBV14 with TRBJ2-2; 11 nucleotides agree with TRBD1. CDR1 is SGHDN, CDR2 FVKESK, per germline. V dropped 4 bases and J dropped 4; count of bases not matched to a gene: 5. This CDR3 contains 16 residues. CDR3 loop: CASSLTGTGGTGELFF. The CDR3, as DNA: TGTGCCAGCAGCCTCACCGGGACAGGGGGCACCGGGGAGCTGTTTTTT. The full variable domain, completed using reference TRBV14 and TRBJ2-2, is EAGVTQFPSHSVIEKGQTVTLRCDPISGHDNLYWYRRVMGKEIKFLLHFVKESKQDESGMPNNRFLAERTGGTYSTLKVQPAELEDSGVYFCASSLTGTGGTGELFFGEGSRLTVL.

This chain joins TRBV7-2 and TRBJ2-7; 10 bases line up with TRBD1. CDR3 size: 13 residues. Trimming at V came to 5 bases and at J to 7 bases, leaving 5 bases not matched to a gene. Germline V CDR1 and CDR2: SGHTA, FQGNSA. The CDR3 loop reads CASSRGQGWEQYF. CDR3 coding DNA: TGTGCCAGCAGCCGGGGACAGGGGTGGGAGCAGTACTTC.

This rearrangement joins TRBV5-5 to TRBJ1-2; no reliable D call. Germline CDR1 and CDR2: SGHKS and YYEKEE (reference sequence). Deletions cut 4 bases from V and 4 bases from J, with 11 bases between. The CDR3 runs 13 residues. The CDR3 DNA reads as TGTGCCAGCAGCCCGGGGTCTAGCTATGGCTACACCTTC. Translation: CASSPGSSYGYTF.

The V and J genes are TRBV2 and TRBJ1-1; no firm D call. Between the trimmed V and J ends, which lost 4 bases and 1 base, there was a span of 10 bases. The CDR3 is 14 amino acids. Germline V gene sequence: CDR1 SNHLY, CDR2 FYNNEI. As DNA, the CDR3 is TGTGCCAGCAGTGTTTTCGTACAGAACACTGAAGCTTTCTTT. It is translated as CASSVFVQNTEAFF.

The CDR3 sequence is CASSPSGWGAIGELFF. DNA of the CDR3: TGTGCCAGCAGTCCCTCTGGGTGGGGCGCGATCGGGGAGCTGTTTTTT. The rearrangement links TRBV28 to TRBJ2-2, with a tentative D call TRBD1 (5 bases). Germline CDR1 and CDR2: MDHEN and SYDVKM. The CDR3 sequence is 16 residues long. Trimming cost V 5 bases and J 7 bases, with 20 bases left between them. The complete variable domain, with remaining parts taken from reference TRBV28 and TRBJ2-2, reads DVKVTQSSRYLVKRTGEKVFLECVQDMDHENMFWYRQDPGLGLRLIYFSYDVKMKEKGDIPEGYSVSREKKERFSLILESASTNQTSMYLCASSPSGWGAIGELFFGEGSRLTVL.

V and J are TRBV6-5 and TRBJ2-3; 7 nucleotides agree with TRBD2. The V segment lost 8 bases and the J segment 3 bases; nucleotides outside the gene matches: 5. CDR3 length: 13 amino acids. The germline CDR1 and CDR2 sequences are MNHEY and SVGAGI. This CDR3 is CASWGSGTDTQYF. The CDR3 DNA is TGTGCCAGCTGGGGTAGCGGGACAGATACGCAGTATTTT.

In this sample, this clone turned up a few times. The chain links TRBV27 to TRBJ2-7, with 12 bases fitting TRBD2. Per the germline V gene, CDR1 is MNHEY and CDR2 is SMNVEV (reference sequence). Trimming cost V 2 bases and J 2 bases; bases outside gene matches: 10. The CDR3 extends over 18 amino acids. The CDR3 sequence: CASSLGPSGRGRTYEQYF. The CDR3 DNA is TGTGCCAGCAGTTTAGGTCCTAGCGGGAGGGGTCGGACCTACGAGCAGTACTTC.

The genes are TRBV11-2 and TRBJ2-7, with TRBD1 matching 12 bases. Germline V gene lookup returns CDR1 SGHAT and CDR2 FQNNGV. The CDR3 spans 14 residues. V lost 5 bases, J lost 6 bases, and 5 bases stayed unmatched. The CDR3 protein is CASSRDRGRGEQYF. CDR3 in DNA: TGTGCCAGCAGCCGGGACAGGGGGCGGGGCGAGCAGTACTTC.

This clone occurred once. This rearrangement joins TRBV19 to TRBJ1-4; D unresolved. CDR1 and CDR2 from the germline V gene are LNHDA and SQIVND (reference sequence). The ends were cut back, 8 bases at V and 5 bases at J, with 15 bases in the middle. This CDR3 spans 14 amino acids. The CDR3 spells CASLNSRINEKLFF. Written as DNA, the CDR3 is TGTGCCAGTCTTAACAGTCGGATAAATGAAAAACTGTTTTTT.

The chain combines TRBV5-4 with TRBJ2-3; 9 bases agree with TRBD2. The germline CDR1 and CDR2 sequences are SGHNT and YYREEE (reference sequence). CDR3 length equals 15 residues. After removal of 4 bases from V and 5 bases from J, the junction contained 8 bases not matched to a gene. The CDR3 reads CASSAWTSVGDTQYF. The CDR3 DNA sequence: TGTGCCAGCAGCGCCTGGACTAGCGTGGGAGATACGCAGTATTTT.

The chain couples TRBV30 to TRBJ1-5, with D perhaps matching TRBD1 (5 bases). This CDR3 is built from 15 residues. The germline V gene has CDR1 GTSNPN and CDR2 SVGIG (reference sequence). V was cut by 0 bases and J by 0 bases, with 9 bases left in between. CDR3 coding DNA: TGTGCCTGGAGTGTGGGGCCCATTAGCAATCAGCCCCAGCATTTT. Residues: CAWSVGPISNQPQHF.

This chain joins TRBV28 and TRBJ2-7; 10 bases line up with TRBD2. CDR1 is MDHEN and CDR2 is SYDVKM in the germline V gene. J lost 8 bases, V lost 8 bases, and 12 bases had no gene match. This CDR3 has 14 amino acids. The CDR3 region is CASFPGLATKKQYF. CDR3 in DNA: TGTGCCAGCTTTCCGGGACTAGCGACTAAAAAGCAGTACTTC. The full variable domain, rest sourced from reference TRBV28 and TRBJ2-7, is DVKVTQSSRYLVKRTGEKVFLECVQDMDHENMFWYRQDPGLGLRLIYFSYDVKMKEKGDIPEGYSVSREKKERFSLILESASTNQTSMYLCASFPGLATKKQYFGPGTRLTVT.

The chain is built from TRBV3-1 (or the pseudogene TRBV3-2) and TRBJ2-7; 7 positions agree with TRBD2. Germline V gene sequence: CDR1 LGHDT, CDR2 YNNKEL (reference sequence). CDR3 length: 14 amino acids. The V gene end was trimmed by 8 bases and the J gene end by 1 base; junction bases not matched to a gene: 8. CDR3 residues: CASGWSGASYEQYF. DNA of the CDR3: TGTGCCAGCGGGTGGAGCGGGGCGTCCTACGAGCAGTACTTC.

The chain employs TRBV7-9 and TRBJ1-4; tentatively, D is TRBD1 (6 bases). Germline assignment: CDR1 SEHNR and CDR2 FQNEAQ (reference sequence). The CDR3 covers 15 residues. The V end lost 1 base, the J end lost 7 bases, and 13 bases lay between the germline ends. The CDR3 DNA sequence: TGTGCCAGCAGCTTAGTGGGGGGGCGCGGTGAAAAACTGTTTTTT. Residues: CASSLVGGRGEKLFF. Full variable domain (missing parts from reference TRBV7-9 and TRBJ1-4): DTGVSQNPRHKITKRGQNVTFRCDPISEHNRLYWYRQTLGQGPEFLTYFQNEAQLEKSRLLSDRFSAERPKGSFSTLEIQRTEQGDSAMYLCASSLVGGRGEKLFFGSGTQLSVL.

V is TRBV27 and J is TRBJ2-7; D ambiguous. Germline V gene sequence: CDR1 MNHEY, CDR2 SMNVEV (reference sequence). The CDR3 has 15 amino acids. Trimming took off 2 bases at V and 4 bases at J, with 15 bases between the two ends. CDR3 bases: TGTGCCAGCAGTTTAGGGCCATCAAGTGGGTACGAGCAGTACTTC. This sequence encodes CASSLGPSSGYEQYF.

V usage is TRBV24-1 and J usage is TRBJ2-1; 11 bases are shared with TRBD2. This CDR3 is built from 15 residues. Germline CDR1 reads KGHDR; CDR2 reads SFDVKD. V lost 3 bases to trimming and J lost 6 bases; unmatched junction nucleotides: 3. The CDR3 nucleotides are TGTGCCACCAGTGATGCCACTAGCGGGAGCAATGAGCAGTTCTTC. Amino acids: CATSDATSGSNEQFF.